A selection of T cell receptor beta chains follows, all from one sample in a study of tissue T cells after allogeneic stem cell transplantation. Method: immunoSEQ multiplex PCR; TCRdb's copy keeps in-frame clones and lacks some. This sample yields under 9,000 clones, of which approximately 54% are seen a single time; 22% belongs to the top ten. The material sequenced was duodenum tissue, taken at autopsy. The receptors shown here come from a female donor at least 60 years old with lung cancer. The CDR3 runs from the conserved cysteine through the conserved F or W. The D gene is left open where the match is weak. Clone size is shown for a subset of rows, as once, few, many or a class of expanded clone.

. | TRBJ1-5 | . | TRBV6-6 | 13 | CASTRGISQPQHF | TGTGCCAGCACCCGGGGGATCAGCCAGCCCCAGCATTTT
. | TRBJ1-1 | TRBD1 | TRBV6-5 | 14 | CASSYEGGLTEAFF | TGTGCCAGCAGTTACGAAGGGGGCCTCACTGAAGCTTTCTTT
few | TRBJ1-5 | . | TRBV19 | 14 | CASSRRQEGQPQHF | TGTGCCAGTAGCAGACGACAGGAGGGTCAGCCCCAGCATTTT
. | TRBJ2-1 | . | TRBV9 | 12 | CASSVSPGEQFF | TGTGCCAGCAGCGTGAGCCCAGGAGAGCAGTTCTTC
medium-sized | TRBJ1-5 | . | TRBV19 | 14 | CASRGYVENGAQHF | TGTGCCAGTAGGGGCTACGTGGAGAATGGGGCCCAGCATTTT
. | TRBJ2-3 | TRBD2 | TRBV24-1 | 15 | CATSLPSGSTDTQYF | TGTGCCACCAGTTTGCCTAGCGGTAGCACAGATACGCAGTATTTT
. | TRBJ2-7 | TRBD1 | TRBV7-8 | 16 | CASSLGGGQGTYEQYF | TGTGCCAGCAGCCTCGGGGGCGGACAGGGTACCTACGAGCAGTACTTC
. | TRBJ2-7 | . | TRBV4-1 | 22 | CASSQLGELSGLAKRSYYEQYF | TGCGCCAGCAGCCAACTAGGGGAGTTGTCGGGGTTGGCGAAACGTTCCTACTACGAGCAGTACTTC
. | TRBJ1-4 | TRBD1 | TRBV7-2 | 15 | CASSLSQGGNEKLFF | TGTGCCAGCAGCTTATCACAGGGGGGCAATGAAAAACTGTTTTTT
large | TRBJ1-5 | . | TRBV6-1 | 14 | CASSELGEWQPQHF | TGTGCCAGCAGTGAATTGGGGGAATGGCAGCCCCAGCATTTT
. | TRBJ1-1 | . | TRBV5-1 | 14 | CASSFARGRTEAFF | TGCGCCAGCAGCTTCGCACGGGGGAGGACTGAAGCTTTCTTT
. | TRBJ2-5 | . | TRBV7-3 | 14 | CASSPSAVGETQYF | TGTGCCAGCAGCCCTAGCGCGGTCGGAGAGACCCAGTACTTC
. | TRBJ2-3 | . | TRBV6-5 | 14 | CASTTPTGGDTQYF | TGTGCCAGCACCACTCCCACAGGCGGAGATACGCAGTATTTT
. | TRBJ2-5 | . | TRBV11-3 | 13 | CATKRTYQETQYF | TGTGCCACCAAGAGAACGTACCAAGAGACCCAGTACTTC
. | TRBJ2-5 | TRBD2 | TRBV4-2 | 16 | CASSQGERGGPETQYF | TGTGCCAGCAGCCAAGGGGAGCGGGGGGGCCCTGAGACCCAGTACTTC
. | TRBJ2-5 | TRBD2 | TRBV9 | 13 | CASSRLAGGTQYF | TGTGCCAGCAGCCGACTAGCGGGGGGGACCCAGTACTTC
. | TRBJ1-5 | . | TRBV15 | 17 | CATSRDGRGRTNQPQHF | TGTGCCACCAGCAGAGATGGGAGAGGGAGAACAAATCAGCCCCAGCATTTT
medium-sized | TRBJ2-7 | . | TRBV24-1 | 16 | CATITGENPGSYEQYF | TGTGCCACCATAACAGGAGAGAACCCAGGCTCCTACGAGCAGTACTTC
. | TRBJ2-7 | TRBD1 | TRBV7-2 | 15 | CASSLTGQASYEQYF | TGTGCCAGCAGCTTAACTGGACAGGCCTCCTACGAGCAGTACTTC
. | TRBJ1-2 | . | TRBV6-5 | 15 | CASSYGHRGRDGYTF | TGTGCCAGCAGTTACGGGCATCGGGGGAGGGATGGCTACACCTTC
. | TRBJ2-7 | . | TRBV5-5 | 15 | CASSSFSGSSYEQYF | TGTGCCAGCAGCAGCTTCAGCGGAAGCTCCTACGAGCAGTACTTC
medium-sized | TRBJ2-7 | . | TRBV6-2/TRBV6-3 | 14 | CASSYIRPPGEQYF | TGTGCCAGCAGTTACATACGGCCACCGGGGGAGCAGTACTTC
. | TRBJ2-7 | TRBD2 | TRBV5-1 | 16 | CASSSLAGGLVKEQYF | TGCGCCAGCAGCTCCTTAGCGGGAGGGCTAGTTAAGGAGCAGTACTTC
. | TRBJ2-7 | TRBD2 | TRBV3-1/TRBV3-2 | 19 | CASSLAGGLAGDITYEQYF | TGTGCCAGCAGCCTAGCTGGGGGACTAGCGGGGGACATAACCTACGAGCAGTACTTC
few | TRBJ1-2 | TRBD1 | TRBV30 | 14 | CACGAGGINYGYTF | TGTGCCTGCGGGGCAGGGGGGATTAACTATGGCTACACCTTC
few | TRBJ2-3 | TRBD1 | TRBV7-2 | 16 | CASSPDRGTGMNTQYF | TGTGCCAGCAGCCCAGATAGGGGGACAGGGATGAATACGCAGTATTTT
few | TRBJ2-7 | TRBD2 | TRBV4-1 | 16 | CASSQDWLAGPYEQYF | TGCGCCAGCAGCCAAGATTGGCTAGCGGGCCCCTACGAGCAGTACTTC
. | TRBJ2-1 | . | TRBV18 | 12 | CASSPPYNEQFF | TGTGCCAGCTCACCACCCTACAATGAGCAGTTCTTC
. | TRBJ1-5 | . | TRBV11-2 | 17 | CASSLVTGRYSNQPQHF | TGTGCCAGCAGCTTAGTGACTGGGAGGTATAGCAATCAGCCCCAGCATTTT
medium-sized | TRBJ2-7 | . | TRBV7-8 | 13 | CASSLGGRNEQYF | TGTGCCAGCAGCTTAGGGGGGCGAAACGAGCAGTACTTC
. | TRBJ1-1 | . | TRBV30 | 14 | CAWTTADRRPEAFF | TGTGCCTGGACCACAGCCGATCGTAGGCCTGAAGCTTTCTTT
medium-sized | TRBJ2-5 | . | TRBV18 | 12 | CASSSFQETQYF | TGTGCCAGCTCATCGTTTCAAGAGACCCAGTACTTC
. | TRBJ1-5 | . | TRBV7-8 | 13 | CASSFQGGQPQHF | TGTGCCAGCAGCTTTCAGGGTGGTCAGCCCCAGCATTTT
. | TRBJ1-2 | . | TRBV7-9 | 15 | CASSPGRAGNYGYTF | TGTGCCAGCAGCCCCGGCCGGGCAGGCAACTATGGCTACACCTTC
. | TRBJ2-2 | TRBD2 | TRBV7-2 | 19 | CASSLGTSGGALNTGELFF | TGTGCCAGCAGCCTAGGGACTAGCGGGGGGGCCTTGAACACCGGGGAGCTGTTTTTT
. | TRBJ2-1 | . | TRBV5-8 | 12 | CASTVWGDEQFF | TGTGCCAGCACGGTCTGGGGCGATGAGCAGTTCTTC
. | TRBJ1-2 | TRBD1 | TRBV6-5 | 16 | CASSYLSGQTYYGYTF | TGTGCCAGCAGTTACTTATCGGGACAGACCTACTATGGCTACACCTTC
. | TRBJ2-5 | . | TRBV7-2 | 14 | CASSAVGQQETQYF | TGTGCCAGCAGTGCGGTGGGGCAGCAAGAGACCCAGTACTTC
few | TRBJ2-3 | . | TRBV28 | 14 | CASSLRSSTDTQYF | TGTGCCAGCAGTCTCAGATCCAGCACAGATACGCAGTATTTT
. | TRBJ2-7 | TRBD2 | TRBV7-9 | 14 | CASSEGLAGYEQYF | TGTGCCAGCAGCGAGGGACTAGCGGGATACGAGCAGTACTTC
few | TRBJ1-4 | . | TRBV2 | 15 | CASSWSTGVGEKLFF | TGTGCCAGCAGTTGGTCGACCGGCGTAGGTGAAAAACTGTTTTTT
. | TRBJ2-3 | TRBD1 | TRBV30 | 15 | CAWSAPGQGTDTQYF | TGTGCCTGGAGTGCACCGGGACAGGGTACAGATACGCAGTATTTT
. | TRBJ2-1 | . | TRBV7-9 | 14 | CASSFRGSYNEQFF | TGTGCCAGCAGCTTCAGGGGCTCCTACAATGAGCAGTTCTTC
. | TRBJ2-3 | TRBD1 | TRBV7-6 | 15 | CASSSTGGGTDTQYF | TGTGCCAGCAGCTCAACAGGGGGTGGCACAGATACGCAGTATTTT
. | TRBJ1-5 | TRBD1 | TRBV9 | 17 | CASRTTPGTGGNQPQHF | TGTGCCAGCAGAACCACCCCCGGGACAGGGGGCAATCAGCCCCAGCATTTT
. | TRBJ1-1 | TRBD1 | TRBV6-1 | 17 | CASSEATGQGGRAEAFF | TGTGCCAGCAGTGAAGCAACCGGACAGGGAGGAAGAGCTGAAGCTTTCTTT
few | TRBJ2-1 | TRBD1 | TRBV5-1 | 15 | CASSLAGQGFNEQFF | TGCGCCAGCAGCTTGGCGGGACAGGGTTTCAATGAGCAGTTCTTC
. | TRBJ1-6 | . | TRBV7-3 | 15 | CASSVVGGMGSPLHF | TGTGCCAGCAGCGTCGTCGGCGGGATGGGTTCACCCCTCCACTTT
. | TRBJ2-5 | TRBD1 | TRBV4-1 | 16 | CASSQDPTGVGETQYF | TGCGCCAGCAGCCAAGACCCCACAGGGGTTGGGGAGACCCAGTACTTC
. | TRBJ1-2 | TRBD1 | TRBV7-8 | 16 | CASSLDAGGTNYGYTF | TGTGCCAGTAGCTTAGATGCAGGGGGAACTAACTATGGCTACACCTTC
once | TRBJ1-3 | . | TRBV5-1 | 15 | CASSLDRVAGNTIYF | TGCGCCAGCAGCTTGGACAGGGTTGCTGGAAACACCATATATTTT
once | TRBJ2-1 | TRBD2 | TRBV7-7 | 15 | CASSELAGVPNEQFF | TGTGCTAGCAGCGAACTAGCGGGAGTCCCCAATGAGCAGTTCTTC
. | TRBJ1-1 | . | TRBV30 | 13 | CAWTPGAHTEAFF | TGTGCCTGGACACCCGGGGCCCACACTGAAGCTTTCTTT
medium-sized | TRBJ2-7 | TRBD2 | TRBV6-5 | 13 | CASSYWGGNEQYF | TGTGCCAGCAGTTACTGGGGGGGGAACGAGCAGTACTTC
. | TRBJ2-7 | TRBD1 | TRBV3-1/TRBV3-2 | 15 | CASSPFDRATYEQYF | TGTGCCAGCAGCCCCTTTGACAGGGCAACCTACGAGCAGTACTTC
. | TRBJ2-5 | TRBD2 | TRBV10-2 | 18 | CASSESQRGNPREETQYF | TGCGCCAGCAGTGAGTCGCAGCGGGGGAACCCACGAGAGGAGACCCAGTACTTC
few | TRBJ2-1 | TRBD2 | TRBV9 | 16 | CASSPRLASPYNEQFF | TGTGCCAGCAGCCCAAGACTAGCCTCGCCCTACAATGAGCAGTTCTTC
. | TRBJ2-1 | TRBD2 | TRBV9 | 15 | CASTQIAGGRNEQFF | TGTGCCAGCACTCAGATAGCGGGAGGAAGAAATGAGCAGTTCTTC
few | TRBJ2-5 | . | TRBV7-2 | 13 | CASSLTPQETQYF | TGTGCCAGCAGCTTAACTCCCCAAGAGACCCAGTACTTC
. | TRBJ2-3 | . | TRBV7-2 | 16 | CASSLVGGRGGDTQYF | TGTGCCAGCAGCTTAGTAGGGGGCAGGGGGGGAGATACGCAGTATTTT